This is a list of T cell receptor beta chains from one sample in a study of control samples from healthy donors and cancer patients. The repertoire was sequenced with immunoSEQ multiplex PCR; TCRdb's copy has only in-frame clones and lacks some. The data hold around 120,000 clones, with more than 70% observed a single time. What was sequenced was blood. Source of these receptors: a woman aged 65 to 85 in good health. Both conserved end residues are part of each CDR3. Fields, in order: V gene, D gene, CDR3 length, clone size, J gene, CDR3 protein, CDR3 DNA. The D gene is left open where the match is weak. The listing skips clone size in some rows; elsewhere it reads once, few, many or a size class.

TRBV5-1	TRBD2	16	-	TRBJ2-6	CASSLARGAGANVLTF	TGCGCCAGCAGCTTGGCCCGGGGGGCTGGGGCCAACGTCCTGACTTTC
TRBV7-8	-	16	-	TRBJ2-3	CASSSEQGSGTDTQYF	TGTGCCAGCAGCTCCGAACAGGGCTCTGGCACAGATACGCAGTATTTT
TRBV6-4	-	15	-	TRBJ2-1	CASSRGLADYNEQFF	TGTGCCAGCAGCAGGGGTCTAGCGGACTACAATGAGCAGTTCTTC
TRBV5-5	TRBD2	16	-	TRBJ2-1	CASSWGTSGPYNEQFF	TGTGCCAGCAGCTGGGGGACTAGCGGTCCCTACAATGAGCAGTTCTTC
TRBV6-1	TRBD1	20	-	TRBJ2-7	CASSEGGWVWTGGERDEQYF	TGTGCCAGCAGTGAAGGAGGTTGGGTGTGGACAGGGGGCGAACGGGACGAGCAGTACTTC
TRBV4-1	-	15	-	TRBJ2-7	CASSLDRFSSYEQYF	TGCGCCAGCAGCCTAGACAGGTTTTCCTCCTACGAGCAGTACTTC
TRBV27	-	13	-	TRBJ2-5	CASSQQGRGTQYF	TGTGCCAGCAGTCAACAGGGGAGGGGGACCCAGTACTTC
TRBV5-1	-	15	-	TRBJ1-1	CASSLEGGTNTEAFF	TGCGCCAGCAGCTTGGAAGGGGGGACTAACACTGAAGCTTTCTTT
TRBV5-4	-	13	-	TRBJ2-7	CASSLDDGTTQYF	TGTGCCAGCAGCTTGGATGACGGTACGACGCAGTACTTC
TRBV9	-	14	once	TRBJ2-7	CASSPHMRSYEQYF	TGTGCCAGCAGCCCCCACATGCGCTCCTACGAGCAGTACTTC
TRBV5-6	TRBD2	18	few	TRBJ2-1	CASSFWTSGGSWYNEQFF	TGTGCCAGCAGCTTTTGGACTAGCGGGGGTTCGTGGTACAATGAGCAGTTCTTC
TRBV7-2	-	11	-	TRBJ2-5	CASSPQETQYF	TGTGCCAGCAGCCCCCAAGAGACCCAGTACTTC
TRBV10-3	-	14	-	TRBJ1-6	CAISPQGKDSPLHF	TGTGCCATCAGCCCACAGGGTAAGGATTCACCCCTCCACTTT
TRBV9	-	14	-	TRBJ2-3	CASSLGTGGDTQYF	TGTGCCAGCAGCTTAGGAACCGGTGGGGATACGCAGTATTTT
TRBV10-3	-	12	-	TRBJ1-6	CAISYVNSPLHF	TGTGCCATCAGCTATGTGAATTCACCCCTCCACTTT
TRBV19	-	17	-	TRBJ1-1	CASKMGRGGDSNSEAFF	TGTGCCAGTAAAATGGGGAGGGGAGGGGACTCAAACTCTGAAGCTTTCTTT
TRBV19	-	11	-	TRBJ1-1	CASNSGTGAFF	TGTGCCAGTAATTCAGGGACTGGAGCTTTCTTT
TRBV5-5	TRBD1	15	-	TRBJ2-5	CASSFLVGTEETQYF	TGTGCCAGCAGCTTCTTGGTAGGGACAGAAGAGACCCAGTACTTC
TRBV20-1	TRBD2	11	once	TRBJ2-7	CSALWEGGQYF	TGCAGTGCCCTATGGGAGGGAGGGCAGTACTTC
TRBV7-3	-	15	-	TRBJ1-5	CASSLSGDSNQPQHF	TGTGCCAGCAGCTTATCAGGGGATAGCAATCAGCCCCAGCATTTT
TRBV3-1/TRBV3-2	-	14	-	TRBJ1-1	CASSQGQTNTEAFF	TGTGCCAGCAGCCAAGGACAGACTAACACTGAAGCTTTCTTT
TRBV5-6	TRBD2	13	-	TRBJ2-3	CASSLDLGGLGYF	TGTGCCAGCAGCTTGGATCTGGGTGGACTAGGTTATTTT
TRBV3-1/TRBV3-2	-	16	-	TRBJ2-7	CASSQRSGALSYEQYF	TGTGCCAGCAGCCAGCGTTCGGGGGCCCTCTCCTACGAGCAGTACTTC